The clone carrying this T cell receptor beta chain appeared a single time. What it recognizes is unknown. The CDR3 is made up of 14 amino acids. V dropped 3 bases and J dropped 5; count of bases not matched to a gene: 4. This specimen comes from a study of blood T cells in healthy people across ages. Study-wide findings and caveats: TCR beta diversity tracked closely with naive T cell percentage. Diversity was estimated from one million T cells, and these estimates were considered underestimates. More naive CD4+ cells and higher diversity marked long-lived donors relative to aged donors.

Together with a sample-barcoded 5' primer, a J-beta primer mix was included in a second PCR lasting about 6 to 11 cycles. TCRdb itself ran the 5' RACE reads through MiXCR, one entry per CDR3 protein. Among 1.5 million or so distinct CDR3 sequences listed, roughly 43% were seen once. This rearrangement joins TRBV12-3 or TRBV12-4 to TRBJ1-2; TRBD1 aligns across 9 bases. Source material: blood. This clonotype originated in a woman under 30 in good health. CDR3 loop: CASSFTGGLYGYTF. CDR3 DNA: TGTGCCAGCAGTTTTACAGGGGGCCTTTATGGCTACACCTTC.